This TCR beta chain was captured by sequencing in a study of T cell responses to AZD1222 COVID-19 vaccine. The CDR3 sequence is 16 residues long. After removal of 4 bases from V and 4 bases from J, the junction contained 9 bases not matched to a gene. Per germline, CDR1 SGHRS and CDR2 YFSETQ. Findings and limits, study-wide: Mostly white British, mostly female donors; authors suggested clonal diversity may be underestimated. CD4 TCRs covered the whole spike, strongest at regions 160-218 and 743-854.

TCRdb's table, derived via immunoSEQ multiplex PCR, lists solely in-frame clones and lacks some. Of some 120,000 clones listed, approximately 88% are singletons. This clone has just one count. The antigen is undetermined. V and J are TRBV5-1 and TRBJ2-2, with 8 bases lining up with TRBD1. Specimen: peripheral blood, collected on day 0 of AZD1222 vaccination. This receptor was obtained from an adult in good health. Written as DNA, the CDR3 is TGCGCCAGCAGCCCTTCAGGGGGCGCGGGCACCGGGGAGCTGTTTTTT. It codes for CASSPSGGAGTGELFF.